A selection of T cell receptor beta chains follows, all from one sample in a study of T cell changes during pregnancy in multiple sclerosis. TCRdb's table, derived via immunoSEQ multiplex PCR, lists solely in-frame clones and lacks some. The sample includes 60,000 or so clones, more than 80% seen only once; the top ten take roughly 0.89%. Here the sequenced sample was peripheral blood, taken in the first trimester of pregnancy. Receptors originate from a female donor in good health, enrolled as a control in a pregnancy study. CDR3s include the opening cysteine and the closing phenylalanine or tryptophan. The order of the fields is clone size, V gene, D gene, J gene, CDR3 DNA, CDR3 protein. A D gene is named only where the DNA matches it firmly. Not all rows give a size; the values are once, few, many and, for expanded clones, a class.

once	TRBV7-9	NA	TRBJ1-2	TGTGCCAGCAGCTTAGGCACAGCCTATGGCTACACCTTC	CASSLGTAYGYTF
NA	TRBV30	NA	TRBJ1-5	TGTGCCTGGAGTCCCCGGACAGACCAGCCCCAGCATTTT	CAWSPRTDQPQHF
NA	TRBV25-1	TRBD1	TRBJ1-2	TGTGCCAGCAGTGGCTTACAGGGGGCTGATGGCTACACCTTC	CASSGLQGADGYTF
NA	TRBV7-7	NA	TRBJ2-2	TGTGCCAGCAGTAGGATCGGGGGGCTAGACGGGGAGCTGTTTTTT	CASSRIGGLDGELFF
NA	TRBV5-1	TRBD2	TRBJ2-6	TGCGCCAGCAGCTTGGAGGCTAGCGGGAGATCTGGGGCCAACGTCCTGACTTTC	CASSLEASGRSGANVLTF
few	TRBV30	TRBD1	TRBJ1-3	TGTGCCTGGAGGACCCCGGGACAGGGGGACGGAAACACCATATATTTT	CAWRTPGQGDGNTIYF
NA	TRBV5-5	TRBD1	TRBJ2-7	TGTGCCAGCAGCTTGGGGACAGGGAACTACGAGCAGTACTTC	CASSLGTGNYEQYF
NA	TRBV7-2	NA	TRBJ1-2	TGTGCCAGCAGCCGCGGGACGGGTGGGTCCAGCGGCTACACCTTC	CASSRGTGGSSGYTF
NA	TRBV6-4	NA	TRBJ2-7	TGTGCCAGCAGTGCGAAACCTCCAGGGAATCGAAGCTACGAGCAGTACTTC	CASSAKPPGNRSYEQYF
NA	TRBV27	NA	TRBJ1-4	TGTGCCAGCAGCCTCTTCTCGGTGCAGGGTGGAACTAATGAAAAACTGTTTTTT	CASSLFSVQGGTNEKLFF
few	TRBV7-9	TRBD1	TRBJ2-7	TGTGCCAGCAAGGCAGGGACAGGGACCTACGAGCAGTACTTC	CASKAGTGTYEQYF
once	TRBV9	TRBD2	TRBJ2-5	TGTGCCAGCAGCCCGCAGGGGACTAGTTGGGAGACCCAGTACTTC	CASSPQGTSWETQYF
NA	TRBV19	TRBD1	TRBJ2-7	TGTGCCAGTTCCGGGACAGGGGACCTCGAGCAGTACTTC	CASSGTGDLEQYF
NA	TRBV11-2	NA	TRBJ2-5	TGTGCCAGCACCGACCCCGGGGAGACCCAGTACTTC	CASTDPGETQYF
NA	TRBV14	NA	TRBJ2-5	TGTGCCAGCAGCCGGTACCTGGGGGACGGGGGAGAGACCCAGTACTTC	CASSRYLGDGGETQYF
NA	TRBV29-1	TRBD1	TRBJ2-3	TGCAGCGCCAGGACAGGGGGAGCGGATACGCAGTATTTT	CSARTGGADTQYF
NA	TRBV27	NA	TRBJ1-2	TGTGCCAGCAGTTTGGTAGGGGACTATGGCTACACCTTC	CASSLVGDYGYTF
NA	TRBV18	NA	TRBJ1-5	TGTGCCAGCTCACCACTGAGAGGGGGGGGTCAGCCCCAGCATTTT	CASSPLRGGGQPQHF
NA	TRBV7-9	NA	TRBJ1-4	TGTGCCAGCAGCCCAAGGGGTCTTAATGAAAAACTGTTTTTT	CASSPRGLNEKLFF
NA	TRBV27	NA	TRBJ1-6	TGTGCCTCAAAGGGGCAGGGTTATCGGGCCTATAATTCACCCCTCCACTTT	CASKGQGYRAYNSPLHF
NA	TRBV14	TRBD1	TRBJ2-1	TGTGCCAGCAGCCAGGGACAGGGGCACTACAATGAGCAGTTCTTC	CASSQGQGHYNEQFF
NA	TRBV5-4	TRBD2	TRBJ2-1	TGTGCCAGCAGCTCCCCTTCCGGGGGGGACAATGAGCAGTTCTTC	CASSSPSGGDNEQFF
NA	TRBV29-1	NA	TRBJ1-1	TGCAGCGTAGGACACGGACAGAATGAAGCTTTCTTT	CSVGHGQNEAFF
NA	TRBV11-1	TRBD1	TRBJ2-5	TGTGCCAGCAGCTCCCGACAGGGCCAAGAGACCCAGTACTTC	CASSSRQGQETQYF
NA	TRBV7-3	NA	TRBJ2-1	TGTGCCAGCAGCTTAACGAGTCTCTCCTACAATGAGCAGTTCTTC	CASSLTSLSYNEQFF
NA	TRBV9	TRBD2	TRBJ2-3	TGTGCCAGCAGCGTAGCTAGCGGGGGAGATACGCAGTATTTT	CASSVASGGDTQYF
NA	TRBV7-2	NA	TRBJ2-5	TGTGCCAGCAGCTCCTATCAAGAGACCCAGTACTTC	CASSSYQETQYF
NA	TRBV2	NA	TRBJ2-2	TGTGCCGCCGGGGGTGACACCGGGGAGCTGTTTTTT	CAAGGDTGELFF
NA	TRBV19	TRBD2	TRBJ2-2	TGTGCCAGTAGGACTAGCGGGGGGGCCTACACCGGGGAGCTGTTTTTT	CASRTSGGAYTGELFF
NA	TRBV6-1	TRBD2	TRBJ2-3	TGTGCCAGCAGAGACCCGGGCGGGGGGGCCGATACGCAGTATTTT	CASRDPGGGADTQYF
NA	TRBV7-8	NA	TRBJ1-5	TGTGCCAGCAGCTTTGGAGGTAATCAGCCCCAGCATTTT	CASSFGGNQPQHF
NA	TRBV18	TRBD2	TRBJ2-7	TGTGCCAGCTCACCACCGGCAGCGGGGGACTACGAGCAGTACTTC	CASSPPAAGDYEQYF
NA	TRBV29-1	TRBD1	TRBJ1-1	TGCAGCGTTGAAGTAAGGGCAGGGGGCACTGAAGCTTTCTTT	CSVEVRAGGTEAFF
NA	TRBV27	TRBD1	TRBJ1-1	TGTGCCAGCAGTCTAGGGGGCGGTGGTGAAGCTTTCTTT	CASSLGGGGEAFF
NA	TRBV19	TRBD1	TRBJ1-2	TGTGCCAGTAGTATGGGGACAGGCGACCGGGGGCACTATGGCTACACCTTC	CASSMGTGDRGHYGYTF
NA	TRBV6-5	NA	TRBJ2-3	TGTGCCAGCAGTTACGCCATAGCACCCAGCACAGATACGCAGTATTTT	CASSYAIAPSTDTQYF
few	TRBV5-1	TRBD2	TRBJ2-5	TGCGCCAGCAGCACGGAACCCCGGGGGGGCCAAGAGACCCAGTACTTC	CASSTEPRGGQETQYF
NA	TRBV30	NA	TRBJ2-2	TGTGCCTGGTCACCGGGACTCACAAGTGTTACCGGGGAGCTGTTTTTT	CAWSPGLTSVTGELFF
NA	TRBV10-3	NA	TRBJ1-1	TGTGCCATCAGTGAGTCCGGGAACACTGAAGCTTTCTTT	CAISESGNTEAFF
NA	TRBV29-1	NA	TRBJ1-1	TGCAGCGTTGAGATCGGGATGAACACTGAAGCTTTCTTT	CSVEIGMNTEAFF
once	TRBV5-5	NA	TRBJ2-5	TGTGCCAGCAGCCGCGGGACAGTTAAAGAGACCCAGTACTTC	CASSRGTVKETQYF
NA	TRBV4-1	NA	TRBJ1-5	TGCGCCAGCAGCCAAGAATCAGGGGCCAATCAGCCCCAGCATTTT	CASSQESGANQPQHF
NA	TRBV7-2	NA	TRBJ1-2	TGTGCCAGCAGCCAGCCGAGGGGGACAAACAACTATGGCTACACCTTC	CASSQPRGTNNYGYTF
NA	TRBV7-3	NA	TRBJ1-1	TGTGCCAGCAGCTTAAGTTACGGGACTGAAGCTTTCTTT	CASSLSYGTEAFF
NA	TRBV9	TRBD1	TRBJ1-2	TGTGCCAGCAGCCGACAGGGTGGGGGCTATGGCTACACCTTC	CASSRQGGGYGYTF
NA	TRBV5-1	NA	TRBJ1-1	TGCGCCAGCAGCCCATTTTCCAGGTGGCTCACTGAAGCTTTCTTT	CASSPFSRWLTEAFF
few	TRBV9	NA	TRBJ2-1	TGTGCCAGCAGCGTAGATTTGGCCAATGAGCAGTTCTTC	CASSVDLANEQFF
NA	TRBV7-3	NA	TRBJ1-2	TGTGCCAGCAGCTTAGAAGGGGGCTATGGCTACACCTTC	CASSLEGGYGYTF
NA	TRBV5-1	TRBD2	TRBJ2-7	TGCGCCAGTAGTTATGGGGGGGGAAGCTCCTACGAGCAGTACTTC	CASSYGGGSSYEQYF
NA	TRBV9	NA	TRBJ1-3	TGTGCCAGCAGCGCCACCGAGGGGAGGGACACCATATATTTT	CASSATEGRDTIYF
NA	TRBV11-1	NA	TRBJ2-5	TGTGCCAGCAGCCTAACCCCTAGCCAAGAGACCCAGTACTTC	CASSLTPSQETQYF
NA	TRBV16	TRBD1	TRBJ1-4	TGTGCCAGCAGCCGGACAGGAACAGGGGTCCAAGGTGAACTGTTTTTT	CASSRTGTGVQGELFF
NA	TRBV18	TRBD1	TRBJ1-2	TGTGCCAGCTCACCACCCCTGGGACAGGGGGCAAGGGGCTACACCTTC	CASSPPLGQGARGYTF
few	TRBV19	TRBD1	TRBJ2-4	TGTGCCAGCGCGAACAGGGGAGACAAAAACATTCAGTACTTC	CASANRGDKNIQYF
NA	TRBV6-5	TRBD1	TRBJ1-6	TGTGCCAGCAGTCCGGGACAGGGGGTTTCACCCCTCCACTTT	CASSPGQGVSPLHF